This is a list of T cell receptor beta chains from one sample in a study of OX40 agonist ivuxolimab in advanced cancers. Some clones are missing from TCRdb's copy, which holds only in-frame ones; the method was immunoSEQ multiplex PCR. The sample holds some 45,000 clones, nearly 80% seen once. The sample in question was CD4+ or CD8+ T cells sorted from blood, obtained in a trial of the OX40 agonist ivuxolimab. These receptors came from an adult with an advanced solid tumor such as melanoma, head and neck, liver or kidney cancer. Both conserved end residues are trimmed from each CDR3. The D gene is left open where the match is weak.

D | V | CDR3
TRBD1 | TRBV13 | ASRRRQGGKDEQY
TRBD2 | TRBV29-1 | SATSLAGGPHEQF
TRBD1 | TRBV30 | AWSPGGRADTQY
TRBD2 | TRBV7-2 | ASSPGSSGIAYEQY
TRBD2 | TRBV7-2 | ASSPRLAGGVTQY
TRBD1 | TRBV5-1 | ASSLTGGEQY
TRBD1 | TRBV5-1 | ASRKGASPYEQY
. | TRBV11-3 | ASSLGRSYEQY
TRBD1 | TRBV15 | ATSPRDRVSEQY
. | TRBV14 | ASSRGHRNTEAF
. | TRBV20-1 | SARDSVEQY
. | TRBV11-2 | ASSLPGPTHEQY